This entry features one T cell receptor (beta chain) sequence. The antigen is undetermined. TCRdb keeps only in-frame clones here, not all; method: immunoSEQ multiplex PCR. This repertoire shows about 120,000 clones, approximately 85% found once; its top ten account for over 8%. The data were taken from a study of T cell responses to AZD1222 COVID-19 vaccine. Study-level background: Investigators merged groups given second doses at roughly 4 or roughly 12 weeks.

Study-wide results and caveats: Donors skewed white British and female; clonal diversity was possibly underestimated.

Per the germline V gene, CDR1 is SGHVS and CDR2 is FQNEAQ. V lost 1 base and J 2 bases, leaving 15 bases between the germline ends. The CDR3 sequence is 16 residues long. The sequenced sample was peripheral blood, obtained on day 0 of AZD1222 vaccination. The chain joins TRBV7-8 to TRBJ2-7; D possibly corresponds to TRBD1 (6 bases). The sequence was obtained from an adult in good health. CDR3 nucleotide sequence: TGTGCCAGCAGCTTAGGGGGACATCAACATACCTACGAGCAGTACTTC. This codes for CASSLGGHQHTYEQYF.